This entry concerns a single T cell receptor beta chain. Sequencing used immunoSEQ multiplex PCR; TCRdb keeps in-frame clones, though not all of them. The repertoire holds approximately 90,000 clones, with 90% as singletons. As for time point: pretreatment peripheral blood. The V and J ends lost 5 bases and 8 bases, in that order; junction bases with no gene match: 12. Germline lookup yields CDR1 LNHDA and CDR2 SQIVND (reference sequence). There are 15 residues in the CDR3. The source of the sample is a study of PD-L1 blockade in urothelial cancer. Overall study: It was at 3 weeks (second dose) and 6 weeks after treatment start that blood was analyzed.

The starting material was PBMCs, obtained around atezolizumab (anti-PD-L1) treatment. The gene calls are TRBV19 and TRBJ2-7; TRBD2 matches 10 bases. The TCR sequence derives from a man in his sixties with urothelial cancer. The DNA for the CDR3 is TGTGCCAGTAGTCGACTAGCGGGCTCCTACCAGCAGCAGTACTTC. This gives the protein CASSRLAGSYQQQYF. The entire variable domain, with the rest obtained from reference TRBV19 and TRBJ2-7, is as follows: DGGITQSPKYLFRKEGQNVTLSCEQNLNHDAMYWYRQDPGQGLRLIYYSQIVNDFQKGDIAEGYSVSREKKESFPLTVTSAQKNPTAFYLCASSRLAGSYQQQYFGPGTRLTVT.